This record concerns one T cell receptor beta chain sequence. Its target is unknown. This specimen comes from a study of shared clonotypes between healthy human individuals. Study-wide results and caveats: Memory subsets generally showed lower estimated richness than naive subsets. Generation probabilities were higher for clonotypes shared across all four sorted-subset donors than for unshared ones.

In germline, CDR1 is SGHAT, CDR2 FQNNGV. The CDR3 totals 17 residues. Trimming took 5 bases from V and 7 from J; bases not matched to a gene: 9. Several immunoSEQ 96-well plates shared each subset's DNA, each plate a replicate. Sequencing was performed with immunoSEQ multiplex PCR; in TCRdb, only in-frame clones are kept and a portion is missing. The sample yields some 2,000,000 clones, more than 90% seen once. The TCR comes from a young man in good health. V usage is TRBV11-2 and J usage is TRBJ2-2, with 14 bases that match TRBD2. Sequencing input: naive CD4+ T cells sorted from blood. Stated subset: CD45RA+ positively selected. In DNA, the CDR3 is TGTGCCAGCAGCCCGGGACTAGCGGGAGTACAGATCGGGGAGCTGTTTTTT. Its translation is CASSPGLAGVQIGELFF.